A selection of T cell receptor beta chains follows, all from one sample in a study of identical twins' blood T cells. Using its own MiXCR run on the 5' RACE reads, TCRdb lists one record per CDR3 protein. The table records roughly 380,000 distinct CDR3 sequences, roughly 27% of them present only once. Sequenced material: PBMCs. The source is a woman aged 18-49 years in good health. Each CDR3 is given without its conserved first and last residue. Rows may omit the clone size; those that give it use once, few, many or a size class.

>TRBV7-6|-|12
ASSPTGATDTQY
>TRBV6-2/TRBV6-3|few|10
ASSYERYEQY
>TRBV11-2|-|13
ASSLRDRGGTEAF
>TRBV6-2/TRBV6-3|few|12
ASSQTGVQETQY
>TRBV28|-|11
ASSFLYRYEQY
>TRBV20-1|few|12
SASLQGPHNEQF
>TRBV2|many|13
ASSEPTASGYGYT
>TRBV29-1|few|11
SGRTSGSGEQF
>TRBV11-3|-|14
ASSLGVAEPTDTQY
>TRBV29-1|few|11
SVLQGPKNIQY
>TRBV19|-|11
ASSIGRGDTQY